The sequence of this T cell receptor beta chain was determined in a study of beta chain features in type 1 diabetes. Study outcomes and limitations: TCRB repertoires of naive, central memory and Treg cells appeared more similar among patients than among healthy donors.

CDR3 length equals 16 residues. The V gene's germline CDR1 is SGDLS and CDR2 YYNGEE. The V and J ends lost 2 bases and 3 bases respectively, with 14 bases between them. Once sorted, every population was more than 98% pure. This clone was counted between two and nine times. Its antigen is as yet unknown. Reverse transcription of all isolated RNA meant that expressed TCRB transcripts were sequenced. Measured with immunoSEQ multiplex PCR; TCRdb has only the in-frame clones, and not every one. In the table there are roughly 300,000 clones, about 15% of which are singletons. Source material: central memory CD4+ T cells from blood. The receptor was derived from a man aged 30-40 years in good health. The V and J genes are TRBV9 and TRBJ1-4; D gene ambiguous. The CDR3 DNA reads TGTGCCAGCAGCGTGGCGGGCCGCTCGGCTAATGAAAAACTGTTTTTT. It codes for CASSVAGRSANEKLFF. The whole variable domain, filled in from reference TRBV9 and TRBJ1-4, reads DSGVTQTPKHLITATGQRVTLRCSPRSGDLSVYWYQQSLDQGLQFLIQYYNGEERAKGNILERFSAQQFPDLHSELNLSSLELGDSALYFCASSVAGRSANEKLFFGSGTQLSVL.